The 29 T cell receptor beta chains reported below all come from one sample, sequenced in a study of T cells in Graves' hyperthyroidism and ophthalmopathy. The TCR beta CDR3 regions underwent amplification using RNA transcripts as the source. Primed by the HTBI set, a first-round RT-PCR was run on the TCR CDR3. TCRdb processed the multiplex PCR reads anew with MiXCR; each CDR3 protein has one entry. The repertoire holds approximately 610,000 distinct CDR3 sequences, with under 15% as singletons. Source material: blood. The receptors come from a woman aged 40 to 50 with Graves' ophthalmopathy.

This clonotype appeared once. The V call is TRBV28, the J call TRBJ1-1, with D tentatively TRBD1 (5 bases). This CDR3 is 16 amino acids long. Per germline, CDR1 MDHEN and CDR2 SYDVKM. V dropped 2 bases and J dropped 1 base, with 14 bases sitting between them. As DNA, the CDR3 is TGTGCCAGCAGTTTACGCCGGGGACCCAGGAACACTGAAGCTTTCTTT. This gives the protein CASSLRRGPRNTEAFF.

This clonotype was observed at least ten times. This chain joins TRBV20-1 and TRBJ2-5; 9 positions agree with TRBD2. V lost 6 bases and J lost 1; bases outside the gene matches: 12. Germline values: CDR1 DFQATT, CDR2 SNEGSKA (reference sequence). The CDR3 has 16 residues. Here the CDR3 reads CSAKTTLSGSQETQYF. As DNA, the CDR3 is TGCAGTGCCAAAACTACCCTTAGCGGGAGCCAAGAGACCCAGTACTTC.

This clonotype was detected many times. The V and J genes are TRBV12-3 or TRBV12-4 and TRBJ2-5; D uncertain. Trimming shortened V by 3 bases and J by 6 bases, and 8 bases separated the two germline ends. CDR3 size: 12 residues. The CDR3 nucleotides read TGTGCCAGCAGTTTGACGGTGCAGACCCAGTACTTC. Translating it yields CASSLTVQTQYF.

This clonotype has ten or more counts. This sequence joins TRBV2 and TRBJ1-1; TRBD1 matches at 7 bases. This CDR3 has 14 amino acids. J gave up 1 base and V 5 bases, and 4 bases lay outside the gene matches. The germline gives CDR1 SNHLY, CDR2 FYNNEI. The CDR3 loop is CASSRDSSNTEAFF. CDR3 nucleotides: TGTGCCAGCAGTCGGGACAGTTCGAACACTGAAGCTTTCTTT.

This clonotype has ten or more counts. This chain links TRBV6-1 with TRBJ2-7; no clear D. The V end lost 9 bases, the J end lost 0 bases, and 6 bases lay between the germline ends. Per the germline V gene, CDR1 is MNHNS and CDR2 is SASEGT. This CDR3 contains 11 residues. This CDR3 is CASGNSYEQYF. The CDR3 region has the DNA TGTGCCAGTGGGAACTCCTACGAGCAGTACTTC.

Many counts were recorded for this clonotype. The chain employs TRBV29-1 and TRBJ2-5; 9 nucleotides line up with TRBD1. The CDR3 loop spans 14 amino acids. CDR1 and CDR2 from the germline V gene are SQVTM and ANQGSEA. The V segment lost 5 bases and the J segment 0 bases; nucleotides outside the gene matches: 4. The CDR3 nucleotides read TGCAGCGTTCCGGGACAGGGATACCAAGAGACCCAGTACTTC. Translation: CSVPGQGYQETQYF.

This clonotype was counted many times. The chain links TRBV25-1 to TRBJ1-1; D may be TRBD1 (6 bases). The ends were cut back, 5 bases at V and 11 bases at J, with 18 bases in the middle. The CDR3 has 13 amino acids. From germline, CDR1 is MGHDK and CDR2 SYGVNS. CDR3 sequence (DNA): TGTGCCAGCAGTCCCGGTGGAGGGGGAGTTGCTTTCTTT. This codes for CASSPGGGGVAFF.

This clonotype was counted a single time. The V and J genes are TRBV18 and TRBJ2-2; no firm D call. The CDR3 is 14 amino acids. Germline lookup yields CDR1 KGHSH and CDR2 LQKENI. V shed 7 bases and J shed 1 base, with 10 bases lying between them. This chain's CDR3 is CASFPTQNTGELFF. CDR3 in DNA: TGTGCCAGCTTCCCCACTCAGAACACCGGGGAGCTGTTTTTT.

This clonotype has at least ten counts. The chain carries TRBV28 and TRBJ2-5; D might be TRBD2 (6 bases). The germline V gene encodes CDR1 MDHEN and CDR2 SYDVKM. V was trimmed by 7 bases and J by 2 bases, leaving 17 bases between them. This CDR3 is built from 15 residues. The CDR3 sequence: CASNPGLGGQETQYF. Here the CDR3 DNA reads TGTGCCAGCAATCCCGGCCTGGGAGGACAAGAGACCCAGTACTTC. Full variable domain (outside the CDR3, taken from reference TRBV28 and TRBJ2-5): DVKVTQSSRYLVKRTGEKVFLECVQDMDHENMFWYRQDPGLGLRLIYFSYDVKMKEKGDIPEGYSVSREKKERFSLILESASTNQTSMYLCASNPGLGGQETQYFGPGTRLLVL.

This clonotype was seen more than once but under ten times. With a much larger clone just one base away, this may be a read error. The chain uses TRBV19 and TRBJ1-2; TRBD1 aligns across 7 bases. Germline V lookup: CDR1 LNHDA, CDR2 SQIVND (reference sequence). The CDR3 length is 14 residues. The CDR3 bases are TGTGCCGGTAGCCCGGACAGGTGGAACTATGGCTACACCTTC. As protein: CAGSPDRWNYGYTF.

This clonotype occurred many times. This chain joins TRBV27 and TRBJ1-2; D gene unclear. Trimming stripped 3 bases from V and 10 bases from J, with 15 bases between. The CDR3 runs to 13 residues. The germline V gene encodes CDR1 MNHEY and CDR2 SMNVEV (reference sequence). The CDR3 loop reads CASSFQVGLDYTF. The CDR3 region has the DNA TGTGCCAGCAGTTTTCAGGTTGGGTTAGACTACACCTTC.

The gene calls are TRBV7-3 and TRBJ1-1, with a weak D call TRBD1 (6 bases). V was pared by 2 bases and J by 2 bases, with 12 bases between. Per the germline V gene, CDR1 is SGHTA and CDR2 is FQGTGA. The CDR3 length is 15 residues. As DNA, the CDR3 is TGTGCCAGCAGCTTAGAGGGCAGGGGCAACACTGAAGCTTTCTTT. Its translation is CASSLEGRGNTEAFF. Complete variable domain (other parts from reference TRBV7-3 and TRBJ1-1): GAGVSQTPSNKVTEKGKYVELRCDPISGHTALYWYRQSLGQGPEFLIYFQGTGAADDSGLPNDRFFAVRPEGSVSTLKIQRTERGDSAVYLCASSLEGRGNTEAFFGQGTRLTVV.

In its sample, this clonotype was seen many times. The V call is TRBV24-1, the J call TRBJ2-4, with 7 positions matching TRBD2. There are 15 residues in the CDR3. Germline V gene data show CDR1 as KGHDR and CDR2 as SFDVKD. The junction had 9 bases not matched to a gene; V was cut back by 3 bases and J by 8 bases. The DNA for the CDR3 is TGTGCCACCAGTGATGGGCGCAGGGCGGGAGACATTCAGTACTTC. Translation: CATSDGRRAGDIQYF.

This clonotype has a count of ten or more. The chain uses TRBV6-4 and TRBJ2-2, with D tentatively TRBD1 (5 bases). This CDR3 is 14 amino acids long. CDR1 MRHNA and CDR2 SNTAGT come from the germline V gene. V dropped 8 bases and J dropped 0 bases, with 10 bases sitting between them. This CDR3 reads CASRQNPNTGELFF. For the CDR3, the DNA is TGTGCCAGCCGACAGAACCCGAACACCGGGGAGCTGTTTTTT.

This clonotype came up many times. The V call is TRBV28, the J call TRBJ2-2; 9 nucleotides agree with TRBD2. V gave up 3 bases and J gave up 2 bases; unmatched junction bases: 10. CDR3 length: 18 amino acids. Per germline, CDR1 MDHEN and CDR2 SYDVKM. CDR3 nucleotides: TGTGCCAGCAGTTTCCCCCGCACTAGCGGGTTAAACACCGGGGAGCTGTTTTTT. Its protein is CASSFPRTSGLNTGELFF.

This clonotype was observed at least ten times. The genes are TRBV9 and TRBJ1-2; a possible D gene is TRBD1 (6 bases). The CDR3 covers 15 residues. V lost 3 bases to trimming and J lost 8 bases, with 20 bases between them. The germline V gene has CDR1 SGDLS and CDR2 YYNGEE. This CDR3 is CASSASQGTGGGYTF. The DNA for the CDR3 is TGTGCCAGCAGCGCGTCACAGGGAACCGGGGGAGGCTACACCTTC. Combining the CDR3 with reference TRBV9 and TRBJ1-2 gives the whole variable domain DSGVTQTPKHLITATGQRVTLRCSPRSGDLSVYWYQQSLDQGLQFLIQYYNGEERAKGNILERFSAQQFPDLHSELNLSSLELGDSALYFCASSASQGTGGGYTFGSGTRLTVV.

This clonotype was seen at least ten times. The chain recombines TRBV20-1 with TRBJ2-7; possible D gene TRBD1, 6 bases. V was cut by 6 bases and J by 4 bases, with 13 bases left in between. The length of the CDR3 is 12 residues. Germline V lookup: CDR1 DFQATT, CDR2 SNEGSKA (reference sequence). CDR3 nucleotides: TGCAGTGCGGATAGGGGGAAATACGAGCAGTACTTC. Its protein is CSADRGKYEQYF.

This clonotype came up many times. This chain joins TRBV10-2 and TRBJ1-2; 8 bases map to TRBD1. Unmatched junction bases numbered 5, after V lost 0 bases and J lost 11 bases. Germline loops: CDR1 WSHSY, CDR2 SAAADI. This CDR3 has 13 residues. The CDR3: CASSESVTGAYTF. CDR3 coding DNA: TGCGCCAGCAGTGAGTCGGTGACAGGGGCGTACACCTTC.

The rearrangement links TRBV11-1 to TRBJ1-1; TRBD1 matches 8 bases. V lost 5 bases and J lost 1; bases outside the gene matches: 18. The CDR3 sequence is 19 residues long. Germline assignment: CDR1 SGHAT and CDR2 FQDESV (reference sequence). CDR3 loop: CASSPDRGTSLFKNTEAFF. In DNA, the CDR3 is TGTGCCAGCAGCCCTGACAGGGGTACATCCCTTTTCAAGAACACTGAAGCTTTCTTT.

This clonotype was seen many times. The chain is built from TRBV12-3 or TRBV12-4 and TRBJ1-1, with D uncertain. V lost 3 bases and J lost 1, with 6 bases in between. The CDR3 loop spans 13 amino acids. CDR3 sequence: CASSFIENTEAFF. The CDR3 DNA sequence: TGTGCCAGCAGTTTTATCGAGAACACTGAAGCTTTCTTT.

In its sample, this clonotype was seen a few times. A read error may account for a junction end that differs from germline. The J gene is TRBJ2-7, the V gene TRBV28; 7 nucleotides align to TRBD1. CDR1 and CDR2 (germline): MDHEN, SYDVKM. The CDR3 has 12 residues. The DNA for the CDR3 is TGTGCCAGCAGCCCCCAGGAGACAGGGTCGGACTTC. Protein: CASSPQETGSDF.

The chain joins TRBV7-8 to TRBJ1-2; unclear D gene. Germline V gives CDR1 SGHVS, CDR2 FQNEAQ. This CDR3 has 12 amino acids. Deletions cut 5 bases from V and 4 bases from J, with 8 bases between. Written as DNA, the CDR3 is TGTGCCAGCAGCGTTATAGGCTATGGCTACACCTTC. Translating gives CASSVIGYGYTF.

The table lists this clonotype with many counts. The chain couples TRBV6-1 to TRBJ2-7; TRBD2 aligns across 9 bases. In germline, CDR1 is MNHNS, CDR2 SASEGT. V gave up 6 bases and J gave up 5 bases; unmatched junction bases: 8. CDR3 size: 14 residues. The CDR3 spells CASRQGLANDEQYF. The CDR3 bases are TGTGCCAGCAGGCAGGGACTAGCTAACGACGAGCAGTACTTC.

The sample holds many counts of this clonotype. V usage is TRBV29-1 and J usage is TRBJ1-5, with 8 nucleotides matching TRBD1. The V gene's germline CDR1 is SQVTM and CDR2 ANQGSEA. Trimming removed 6 bases from V and 3 bases from J; junction bases left unmatched: 1. This CDR3 has 12 amino acids. CDR3 bases: TGCAGCGTGGGACAGGACAATCAGCCCCAGCATTTT. Amino acids: CSVGQDNQPQHF.

This clonotype was counted many times. This chain uses TRBV6-1 with TRBJ2-5; 14 nucleotides align to TRBD2. With 5 bases clipped from V and 5 bases from J, the junction kept 7 bases outside the gene matches. Germline CDR1 is MNHNS and CDR2 is SASEGT. The CDR3 is made up of 16 amino acids. CDR3: CASSISGLAGVETQYF. The CDR3 coding sequence is TGTGCCAGCAGTATTTCGGGACTAGCGGGAGTTGAGACCCAGTACTTC.

There are many counts of this clonotype. The chain couples TRBV20-1 to TRBJ2-7; D is undetermined. Germline CDR1 reads DFQATT; CDR2 reads SNEGSKA (reference sequence). This CDR3 has 11 amino acids. Trimming removed 6 bases at V and 7 bases at J, with 13 bases between. The CDR3 DNA is TGCAGTGCCGATGGTCTAGGGGAGCAGTACTTC. Translated, it gives CSADGLGEQYF.

The chain is built from TRBV28 and TRBJ2-7; no firm D call. The CDR3 covers 12 residues. CDR1 is MDHEN, CDR2 SYDVKM, per germline. V lost 7 bases, J lost 6 bases, and 13 bases lay in between. The CDR3 is CASTAPPPEQYF. The CDR3 DNA is TGTGCCAGCACGGCCCCTCCCCCCGAGCAGTACTTC. The entire variable domain, with the rest obtained from reference TRBV28 and TRBJ2-7, is as follows: DVKVTQSSRYLVKRTGEKVFLECVQDMDHENMFWYRQDPGLGLRLIYFSYDVKMKEKGDIPEGYSVSREKKERFSLILESASTNQTSMYLCASTAPPPEQYFGPGTRLTVT.

This clonotype occurred many times. The J gene is TRBJ2-7, the V gene TRBV4-1; 7 nucleotides match TRBD1. CDR1 is MGHRA and CDR2 is YSYEKL in the germline V gene. This CDR3 comprises 15 residues. After removal of 2 bases from V and 6 bases from J, the junction contained 10 bases not matched to a gene. In DNA form, the CDR3 reads TGCGCCAGCAGCCAATCAACAGGGGCCCCCGTCGAGCAGTACTTC. Translation gives CASSQSTGAPVEQYF.

This clonotype appeared many times. This chain links TRBV7-2 with TRBJ2-7, with 7 bases lining up with TRBD2. Per germline, CDR1 SGHTA and CDR2 FQGNSA. The J segment lost 0 bases and the V segment lost 5 bases, leaving 7 bases of the junction unmatched. The CDR3 has 15 amino acids. The chain's CDR3 is CASSPLRGSSYEQYF. In DNA form, the CDR3 reads TGTGCCAGCAGCCCCCTGCGGGGGAGCTCCTACGAGCAGTACTTC.